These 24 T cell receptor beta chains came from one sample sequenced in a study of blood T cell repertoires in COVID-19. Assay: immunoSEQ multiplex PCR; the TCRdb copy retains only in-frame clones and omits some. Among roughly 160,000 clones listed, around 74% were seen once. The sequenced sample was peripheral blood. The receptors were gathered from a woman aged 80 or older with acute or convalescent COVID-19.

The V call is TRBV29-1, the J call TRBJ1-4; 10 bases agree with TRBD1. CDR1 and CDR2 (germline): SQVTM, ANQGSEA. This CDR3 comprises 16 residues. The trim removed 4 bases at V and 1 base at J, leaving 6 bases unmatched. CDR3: CSVGGTGVGTNEKLFF. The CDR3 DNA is TGCAGCGTTGGGGGGACAGGGGTGGGAACTAATGAAAAACTGTTTTTT.

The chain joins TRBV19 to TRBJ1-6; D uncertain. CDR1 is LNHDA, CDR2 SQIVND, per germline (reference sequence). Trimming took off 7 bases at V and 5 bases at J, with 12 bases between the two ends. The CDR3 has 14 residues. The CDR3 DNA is TGTGCCAGTAATCCGGGATACCATAATTCACCCCTCCACTTT. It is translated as CASNPGYHNSPLHF.

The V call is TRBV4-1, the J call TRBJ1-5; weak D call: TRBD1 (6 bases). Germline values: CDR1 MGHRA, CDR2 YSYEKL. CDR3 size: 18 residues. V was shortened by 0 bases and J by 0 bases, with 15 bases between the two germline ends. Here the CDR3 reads CASSQEPGHRYSNQPQHF. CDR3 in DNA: TGCGCCAGCAGCCAAGAGCCGGGACACCGATATAGCAATCAGCCCCAGCATTTT.

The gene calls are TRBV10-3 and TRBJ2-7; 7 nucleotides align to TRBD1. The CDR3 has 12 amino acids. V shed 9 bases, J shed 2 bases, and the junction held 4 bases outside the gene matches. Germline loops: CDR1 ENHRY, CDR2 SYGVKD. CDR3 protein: CAIGTETYEQYF. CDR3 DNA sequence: TGTGCCATTGGGACAGAGACCTACGAGCAGTACTTC.

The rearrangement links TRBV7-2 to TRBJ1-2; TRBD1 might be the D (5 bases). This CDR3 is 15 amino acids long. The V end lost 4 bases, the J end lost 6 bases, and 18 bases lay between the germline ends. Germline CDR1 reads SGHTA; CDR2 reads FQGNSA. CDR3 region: CASSSPDRGENGYTF. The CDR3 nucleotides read TGTGCCAGCAGCTCACCTGATCGGGGGGAGAATGGCTACACCTTC.

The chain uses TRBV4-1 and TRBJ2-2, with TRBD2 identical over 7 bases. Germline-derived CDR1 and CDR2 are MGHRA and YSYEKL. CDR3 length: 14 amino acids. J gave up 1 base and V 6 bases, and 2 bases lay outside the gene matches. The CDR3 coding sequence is TGCGCCAGCAGTGCTAGCGGGAACACCGGGGAGCTGTTTTTT. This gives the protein CASSASGNTGELFF.

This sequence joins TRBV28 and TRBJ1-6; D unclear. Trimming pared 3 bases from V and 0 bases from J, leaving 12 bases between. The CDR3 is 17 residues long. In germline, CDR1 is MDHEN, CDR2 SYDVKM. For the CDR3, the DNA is TGTGCCAGCAGTTTCGTACAGTTGAGCTCCTATAATTCACCCCTCCACTTT. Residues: CASSFVQLSSYNSPLHF. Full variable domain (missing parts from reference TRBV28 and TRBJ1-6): DVKVTQSSRYLVKRTGEKVFLECVQDMDHENMFWYRQDPGLGLRLIYFSYDVKMKEKGDIPEGYSVSREKKERFSLILESASTNQTSMYLCASSFVQLSSYNSPLHFGNGTRLTVT.

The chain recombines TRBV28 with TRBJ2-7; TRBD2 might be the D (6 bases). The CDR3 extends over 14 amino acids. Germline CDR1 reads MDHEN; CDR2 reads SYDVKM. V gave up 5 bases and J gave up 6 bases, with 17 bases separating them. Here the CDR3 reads CASSIRTVGGEQYF. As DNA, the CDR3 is TGTGCCAGCAGTATCCGGACGGTGGGGGGCGAGCAGTACTTC.

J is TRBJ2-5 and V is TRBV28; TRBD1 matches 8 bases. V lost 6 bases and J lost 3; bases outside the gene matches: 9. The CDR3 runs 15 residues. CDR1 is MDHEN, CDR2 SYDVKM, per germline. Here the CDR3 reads CASSPQTGAKETQYF. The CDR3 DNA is TGTGCCAGCAGCCCTCAGACAGGGGCTAAAGAGACCCAGTACTTC.

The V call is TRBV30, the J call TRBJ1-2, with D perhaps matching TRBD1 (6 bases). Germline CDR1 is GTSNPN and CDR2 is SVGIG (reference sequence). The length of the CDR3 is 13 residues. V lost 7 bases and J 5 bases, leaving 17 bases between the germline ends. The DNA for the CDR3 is TGTGCCTCATCGGACAGTCTAGGATATGGCTACACCTTC. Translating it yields CASSDSLGYGYTF.

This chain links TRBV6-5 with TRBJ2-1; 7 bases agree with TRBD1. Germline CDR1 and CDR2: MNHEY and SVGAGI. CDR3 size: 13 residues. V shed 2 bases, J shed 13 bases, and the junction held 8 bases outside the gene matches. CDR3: CASSYTDRANQFF. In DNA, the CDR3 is TGTGCCAGCAGTTACACCGACAGGGCTAATCAGTTCTTC.

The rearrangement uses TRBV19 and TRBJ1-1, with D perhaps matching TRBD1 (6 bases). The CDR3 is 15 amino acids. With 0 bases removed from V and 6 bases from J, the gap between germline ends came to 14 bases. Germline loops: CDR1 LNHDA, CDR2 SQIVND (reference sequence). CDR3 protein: CASSIEVGGGAEAFF. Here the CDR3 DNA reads TGTGCCAGTAGTATAGAGGTGGGAGGGGGAGCTGAAGCTTTCTTT.

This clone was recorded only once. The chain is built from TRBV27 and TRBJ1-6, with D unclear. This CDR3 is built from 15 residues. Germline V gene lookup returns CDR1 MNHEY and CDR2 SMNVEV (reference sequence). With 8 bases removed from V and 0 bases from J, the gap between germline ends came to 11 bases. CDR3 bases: TGTGCCAGCCTGAGGCAGAGCTCCTATAATTCACCCCTCCACTTT. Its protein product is CASLRQSSYNSPLHF.

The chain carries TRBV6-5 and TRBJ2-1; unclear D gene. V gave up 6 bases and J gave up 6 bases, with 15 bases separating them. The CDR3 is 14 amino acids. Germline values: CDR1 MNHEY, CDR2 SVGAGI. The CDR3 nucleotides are TGTGCCAGCAGAGACGGCGGTCCCCTCAATGAGCAGTTCTTC. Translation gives CASRDGGPLNEQFF.

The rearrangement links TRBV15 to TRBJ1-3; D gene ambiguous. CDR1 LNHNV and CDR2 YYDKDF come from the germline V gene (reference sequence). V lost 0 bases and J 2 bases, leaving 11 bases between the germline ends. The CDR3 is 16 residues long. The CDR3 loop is CATSREQAPPGNTIYF. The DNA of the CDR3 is TGTGCCACCAGCAGAGAGCAGGCACCACCTGGAAACACCATATATTTT.

CDR3 in DNA: TGTGCCTGGGGGGGAGACAATGAGCAGTTCTTC. Translation: CAWGGDNEQFF. The chain uses TRBV30 and TRBJ2-1, with D possibly called TRBD1 or TRBD2 (5 bases each). The CDR3 extends over 11 amino acids. The V gene's germline CDR1 is GTSNPN and CDR2 SVGIG (reference sequence). Deletions cut 5 bases from V and 5 bases from J, with 7 bases between.

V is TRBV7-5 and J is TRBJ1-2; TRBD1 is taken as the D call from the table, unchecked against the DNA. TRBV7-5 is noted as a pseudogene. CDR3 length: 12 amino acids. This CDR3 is CVRPGQGDGYTF. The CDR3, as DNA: TGTGTCAGACCCGGACAGGGGGATGGCTACACCTTC.

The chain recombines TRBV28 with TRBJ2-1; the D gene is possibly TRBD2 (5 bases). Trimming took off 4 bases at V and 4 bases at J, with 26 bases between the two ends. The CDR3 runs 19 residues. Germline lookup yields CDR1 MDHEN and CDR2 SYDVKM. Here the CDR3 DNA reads TGTGCCAGCAGTTCTCCCCATGGACTTTATAGCCCACTTTACAATGAGCAGTTCTTC. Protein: CASSSPHGLYSPLYNEQFF.

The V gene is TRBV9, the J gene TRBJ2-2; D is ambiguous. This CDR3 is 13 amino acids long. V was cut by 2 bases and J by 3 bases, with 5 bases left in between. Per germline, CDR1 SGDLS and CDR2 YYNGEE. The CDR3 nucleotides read TGTGCCAGCAGCGTTATGTACACCGGGGAGCTGTTTTTT. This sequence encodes CASSVMYTGELFF.

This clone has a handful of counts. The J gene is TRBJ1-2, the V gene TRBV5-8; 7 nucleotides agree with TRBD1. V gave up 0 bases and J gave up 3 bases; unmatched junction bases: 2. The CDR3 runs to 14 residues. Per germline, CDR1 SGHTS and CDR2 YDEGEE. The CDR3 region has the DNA TGTGCCAGCAGCTTGGGACAGGGAGACTATGGCTACACCTTC. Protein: CASSLGQGDYGYTF.

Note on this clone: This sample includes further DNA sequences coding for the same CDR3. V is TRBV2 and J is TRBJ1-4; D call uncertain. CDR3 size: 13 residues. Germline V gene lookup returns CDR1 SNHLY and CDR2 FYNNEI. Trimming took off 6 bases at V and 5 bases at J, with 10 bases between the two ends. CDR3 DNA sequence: TGTGCCAGCAGCGCCGACGGGAATGAAAAACTGTTTTTT. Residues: CASSADGNEKLFF.

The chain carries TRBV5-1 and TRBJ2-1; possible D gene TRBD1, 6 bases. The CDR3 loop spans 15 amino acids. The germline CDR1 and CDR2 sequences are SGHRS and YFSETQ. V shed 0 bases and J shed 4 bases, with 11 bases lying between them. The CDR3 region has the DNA TGCGCCAGCAGCTTGGTCGCGACAGGTTACAATGAGCAGTTCTTC. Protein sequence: CASSLVATGYNEQFF.

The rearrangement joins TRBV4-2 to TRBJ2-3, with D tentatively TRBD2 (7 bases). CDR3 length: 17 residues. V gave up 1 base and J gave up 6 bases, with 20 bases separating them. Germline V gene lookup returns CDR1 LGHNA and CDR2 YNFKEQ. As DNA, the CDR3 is TGTGCCAGCAGCCAAGTAGGCGATTCTAGCGGACAGGATACGCAGTATTTT. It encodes CASSQVGDSSGQDTQYF.

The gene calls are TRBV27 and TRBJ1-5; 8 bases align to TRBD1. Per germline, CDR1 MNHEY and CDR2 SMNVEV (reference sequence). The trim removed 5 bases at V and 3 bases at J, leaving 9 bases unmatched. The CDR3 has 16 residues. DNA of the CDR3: TGTGCCAGCAGTCCCCGGACAGGGTGGGACAATCAGCCCCAGCATTTT. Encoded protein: CASSPRTGWDNQPQHF.